This TCR beta chain was sequenced during a study of shared T cell receptors in the human thymus. Sequencing used immunoSEQ multiplex PCR; TCRdb keeps in-frame clones, though not all of them. The sample has 600,000 to 900,000 clones, roughly 85% seen once; the top ten hold more than 0.008%. The same data also went into a second study, on human thymus T cells. That work contributes: Thymus pieces cut out during corrective heart surgery were the tissue that was used. Within thymic and blood repertoires, V and J gene usage appeared to be biased.

This receptor was obtained from a girl less than two years old with a congenital heart defect. Material for sequencing was thymocytes.

The CDR3 coding sequence is TGTGCCAGCAGCGAGAGGTGGAGGGGCACCTACGAGCAGTACTTC. Translated: CASSERWRGTYEQYF. The V gene is TRBV11-2, the J gene TRBJ2-7; TRBD2 might be the D (6 bases). The CDR3 covers 15 residues. Per germline, CDR1 SGHAT and CDR2 FQNNGV. V lost 5 bases and J lost 2, with 16 bases in between.